The 23 T cell receptor beta chains below all came from one sample that was sequenced in a study of control samples from healthy donors and cancer patients (dated by TCRdb to 2018 to 2021). The library was built by means of the immunoSEQ multiplex PCR assay. The table comes from immuneACCESS by way of TCRdb, which keeps in-frame sequences with V and J called. Part of the clones is missing from these tables; in studies checked, under half for an unresolved V gene and the rest for unknown reasons. This sample is represented by about 130,000 clones; approximately 94% of them were singletons. The biggest ten clones account for about 3.5% of the sample. The sequenced sample consisted of blood. The receptors were gathered from a man aged 25 to 40 in good health.

The chain is built from TRBV7-6 and TRBJ2-5; 8 nucleotides align to TRBD1. Per the germline V gene, CDR1 is SGHVS and CDR2 is FNYEAQ. V lost 1 base, J lost 6 bases, and 4 bases stayed unmatched. CDR3 length: 14 residues. The CDR3 here is CASSLGAGGKTQYF. CDR3 nucleotides: TGTGCCAGCAGCTTAGGAGCAGGGGGCAAGACCCAGTACTTC.

The chain employs TRBV19 and TRBJ2-3; the D gene is possibly TRBD2 (6 bases). Germline V lookup: CDR1 LNHDA, CDR2 SQIVND (reference sequence). The CDR3 sequence is 13 residues long. V lost 6 bases, J lost 4 bases, and 11 bases lay in between. Here the CDR3 DNA reads TGTGCCAGTAGCTTACTAGCCGCAGATACGCAGTATTTT. This sequence encodes CASSLLAADTQYF. The full variable domain, rest sourced from reference TRBV19 and TRBJ2-3, is DGGITQSPKYLFRKEGQNVTLSCEQNLNHDAMYWYRQDPGQGLRLIYYSQIVNDFQKGDIAEGYSVSREKKESFPLTVTSAQKNPTAFYLCASSLLAADTQYFGPGTRLTVL.

The genes are TRBV9 and TRBJ1-4; D possibly corresponds to TRBD1 (5 bases). Looked up from germline, CDR1 is SGDLS and CDR2 is YYNGEE. V was shortened by 3 bases and J by 3 bases, with 9 bases between the two germline ends. The CDR3 length is 14 residues. In DNA form, the CDR3 reads TGTGCCAGCAGCGCAGGGTTATCTAATGAAAAACTGTTTTTT. It is translated as CASSAGLSNEKLFF.

This clone was recorded once. The chain employs TRBV11-2 and TRBJ1-1; D possibly corresponds to TRBD1 (5 bases). Germline V lookup: CDR1 SGHAT, CDR2 FQNNGV. The V and J ends lost 4 bases and 2 bases respectively, with 14 bases between them. The CDR3 runs to 15 residues. CDR3 protein: CASSSRQQGNTEAFF. DNA of the CDR3: TGTGCCAGCAGCTCCAGACAGCAGGGTAACACTGAAGCTTTCTTT.

This chain links TRBV6-1 with TRBJ2-7; D is uncertain. The CDR3 covers 13 residues. V lost 1 base, J lost 2 bases, and 6 bases lay in between. Germline V gene sequence: CDR1 MNHNS, CDR2 SASEGT. In DNA form, the CDR3 reads TGTGCCAGCAGTGAAGGGGTCCCCTACGAGCAGTACTTC. The encoded protein is CASSEGVPYEQYF.

The CDR3 nucleotides read TGTGCCAGCAGTCCCGACAGGGGAGGCACCTACGAGCAGTACTTC. Translated: CASSPDRGGTYEQYF. The chain carries TRBV27 and TRBJ2-7; 8 nucleotides align to TRBD1. Per the germline V gene, CDR1 is MNHEY and CDR2 is SMNVEV (reference sequence). The CDR3 is 15 residues long. Trimming at V came to 5 bases and at J to 2 bases, leaving 8 bases not matched to a gene.

The chain links TRBV4-1 to TRBJ2-3, with a weak D call TRBD2 (5 bases). Per germline, CDR1 MGHRA and CDR2 YSYEKL. Trimming removed 1 base at V and 3 bases at J, with 17 bases between. This CDR3 has 17 residues. CDR3 sequence: CASSQAEALGGTDTQYF. In DNA form, the CDR3 reads TGCGCCAGCAGCCAAGCCGAGGCCCTTGGCGGGACAGATACGCAGTATTTT.

This chain uses TRBV5-1 with TRBJ1-1; the D gene is possibly TRBD1 (5 bases). Germline V gene sequence: CDR1 SGHRS, CDR2 YFSETQ. Trimming removed 6 bases at V and 6 bases at J, with 9 bases between. The length of the CDR3 is 11 residues. The CDR3 sequence is CASTSGPEAFF. CDR3 in DNA: TGCGCCAGCACCTCGGGGCCTGAAGCTTTCTTT.

The rearrangement uses TRBV5-8 and TRBJ1-2, with TRBD1 identical over 7 bases. The trim removed 7 bases at V and 13 bases at J, leaving 10 bases unmatched. There are 11 residues in the CDR3. The germline V gene encodes CDR1 SGHTS and CDR2 YDEGEE. The CDR3 sequence: CASGPRTGGTF. The CDR3 DNA reads TGTGCCAGCGGACCTAGGACAGGCGGCACCTTC.

The chain's CDR3 is CASSYLSVAGANVLTF. CDR3 coding DNA: TGTGCCAGCAGTTATCTTTCAGTCGCTGGGGCCAACGTCCTGACTTTC. The chain combines TRBV6-2 or TRBV6-3 with TRBJ2-6; no definite D call. Germline CDR1 is MNHEY and CDR2 is SVGEGT. The CDR3 covers 16 residues. Between the trimmed V and J ends, which lost 3 bases and 2 bases, there was a span of 11 bases.

The V and J genes are TRBV28 and TRBJ1-2, with D uncertain. V lost 2 bases, J lost 4 bases, and 8 bases lay in between. The CDR3 is made up of 13 amino acids. Germline CDR1 and CDR2: MDHEN and SYDVKM. The CDR3 protein is CASSLAHGYGYTF. The CDR3 coding sequence is TGTGCCAGCAGTTTAGCCCATGGCTATGGCTACACCTTC.

Concerning this clone itself: The sample holds other DNA sequences that translate to the same CDR3. The chain is built from TRBV20-1 and TRBJ1-1, with D possibly matching TRBD1 (6 bases). Trimming took 4 bases from V and 5 from J, leaving 8 bases between them. Looked up from germline, CDR1 is DFQATT and CDR2 is SNEGSKA (reference sequence). This CDR3 spans 11 amino acids. The CDR3 reads CSANRVTEAFF. In nucleotides, the CDR3 is TGCAGTGCTAACAGGGTAACTGAAGCTTTCTTT.

The V gene is TRBV7-2, the J gene TRBJ2-4; maybe TRBD1 (5 bases). Per germline, CDR1 SGHTA and CDR2 FQGNSA. There are 18 residues in the CDR3. Trimming took off 4 bases at V and 0 bases at J, with 19 bases between the two ends. The CDR3: CASSSRLTANIAKNIQYF. The CDR3 DNA follows: TGTGCCAGCAGCTCCCGGCTGACAGCTAATATAGCCAAAAACATTCAGTACTTC.

This rearrangement joins TRBV11-2 to TRBJ2-1; 13 bases are shared with TRBD2. The CDR3 sequence is 19 residues long. CDR1 SGHAT and CDR2 FQNNGV come from the germline V gene. J lost 0 bases, V lost 5 bases, and 10 bases had no gene match. The DNA of the CDR3 is TGTGCCAGCAGCCTCCTCCAGACTAGCGGGGGGACCTCCTACAATGAGCAGTTCTTC. This gives the protein CASSLLQTSGGTSYNEQFF.

This clone was detected once. The chain carries TRBV7-9 and TRBJ1-6, with a possible D match to TRBD1 (5 bases). CDR3 length: 17 amino acids. CDR1 and CDR2 (germline): SEHNR, FQNEAQ (reference sequence). V was pared by 1 base and J by 0 bases, with 10 bases between. CDR3 amino acids: CASSLGGPSSYNSPLHF. In DNA form, the CDR3 reads TGTGCCAGCAGCTTAGGGGGCCCGAGCTCCTATAATTCACCCCTCCACTTT.

This clone appeared a few times. In nucleotides, the CDR3 is TGTGCCAGCAGTTACAGGGACACCATATATTTT. Translated, it gives CASSYRDTIYF. The chain employs TRBV6-5 and TRBJ1-3; D ambiguous. Germline values: CDR1 MNHEY, CDR2 SVGAGI. The V end was cut by 2 bases, the J end by 8 bases, with 4 bases between. The CDR3 contains 11 residues.

The CDR3 protein is CASSELLSGGQTQYF. CDR3 DNA: TGTGCCAGCAGTGAACTTCTTAGCGGGGGGCAGACCCAGTACTTC. J is TRBJ2-5 and V is TRBV2, with TRBD2 matching 10 bases. The germline gives CDR1 SNHLY, CDR2 FYNNEI. With 2 bases clipped from V and 6 bases from J, the junction kept 6 bases outside the gene matches. This CDR3 comprises 15 residues. The complete variable domain, with remaining parts taken from reference TRBV2 and TRBJ2-5, reads EPEVTQTPSHQVTQMGQEVILRCVPISNHLYFYWYRQILGQKVEFLVSFYNNEISEKSEIFDDQFSVERPDGSNFTLKIRSTKLEDSAMYFCASSELLSGGQTQYFGPGTRLLVL.

The chain is built from TRBV7-9 and TRBJ1-6, with TRBD1 matching over 8 bases. In germline, CDR1 is SEHNR, CDR2 FQNEAQ (reference sequence). Trimming removed 9 bases from V and 0 bases from J; junction bases left unmatched: 7. The CDR3 extends over 16 amino acids. CDR3 amino acids: CASGQGASSYNSPLHF. The CDR3 DNA reads TGTGCCAGTGGACAGGGCGCTTCCTCCTATAATTCACCCCTCCACTTT.

The chain links TRBV7-9 to TRBJ2-7; D gene uncertain. Germline V gene data show CDR1 as SEHNR and CDR2 as FQNEAQ (reference sequence). The CDR3 is made up of 13 amino acids. Trimming took 1 base from V and 8 from J, leaving 12 bases between them. The CDR3 DNA is TGTGCCAGCAGCTTAGAGGCAACCGGGCAGCAGTACTTC. Amino acids: CASSLEATGQQYF.

The chain links TRBV30 to TRBJ2-4; TRBD1 or TRBD2 may be the D gene (5 bases each). The CDR3 loop spans 15 amino acids. V dropped 1 base and J dropped 0 bases, with 10 bases sitting between them. Per germline, CDR1 GTSNPN and CDR2 SVGIG (reference sequence). The CDR3 here is CAWSAGTLAKNIQYF. CDR3 coding DNA: TGTGCCTGGAGTGCCGGGACCTTAGCCAAAAACATTCAGTACTTC. Combining the CDR3 with reference TRBV30 and TRBJ2-4 gives the whole variable domain SQTIHQWPATLVQPVGSPLSLECTVEGTSNPNLYWYRQAAGRGLQLLFYSVGIGQISSEVPQNLSASRPQDRQFILSSKKLLLSDSGFYLCAWSAGTLAKNIQYFGAGTRLSVL.

This sequence joins TRBV4-2 and TRBJ2-7; 7 bases agree with TRBD1. CDR1 is LGHNA and CDR2 is YNFKEQ in the germline V gene. This CDR3 has 16 amino acids. V was pared by 3 bases and J by 4 bases, with 12 bases of the junction left unmatched. The CDR3 protein is CASSQSATGFRYEQYF. CDR3 sequence (DNA): TGTGCCAGCAGCCAGAGCGCGACAGGGTTTCGTTACGAGCAGTACTTC.

The chain joins TRBV7-2 to TRBJ1-1, with 8 bases lining up with TRBD1. The germline CDR1 and CDR2 sequences are SGHTA and FQGNSA. This CDR3 is 15 amino acids long. The V gene end was trimmed by 3 bases and the J gene end by 0 bases; junction bases not matched to a gene: 3. CDR3 in amino acids: CASSFNRGMNTEAFF. Here the CDR3 DNA reads TGTGCCAGCAGCTTTAACAGGGGGATGAACACTGAAGCTTTCTTT.

This clone was counted only a few times. The rearrangement joins TRBV10-1 to TRBJ1-2; 10 nucleotides line up with TRBD1. The CDR3 consists of 15 residues. Germline loops: CDR1 WNHNN, CDR2 SYGVQD (reference sequence). V lost 8 bases to trimming and J lost 8 bases; unmatched junction nucleotides: 14. The CDR3, as DNA: TGCGCCAGCCGGGACAGGGGTGATCAGGGTTCCGGCTACACCTTC. It translates to CASRDRGDQGSGYTF.